One and the same sample provided the 23 T cell receptor beta chains below, sequenced in a study of blood T cells in healthy people across ages. Combining a sample-barcoded 5' primer with a J-beta primer mix, a second PCR ran for roughly 7 to 12 cycles. TCRdb reanalysed the 5' RACE reads using MiXCR and keeps one entry per CDR3 protein. This table holds roughly 1,000,000 distinct CDR3 sequences, roughly 24% found once. This same sample was also taken into another study, of T cells of mothers and their children.

The sample consisted of blood. The receptors here all came from a girl under 10 years old in good health.

This chain joins TRBV7-2 and TRBJ1-2; TRBD1 agrees at 9 bases. V lost 5 bases, J lost 4 bases, and 11 bases stayed unmatched. This CDR3 contains 16 residues. The germline CDR1 and CDR2 sequences are SGHTA and FQGNSA. The DNA of the CDR3 is TGTGCCAGCAGCCTACGAGGGACAGGGAGATTCTATGGCTACACCTTC. Protein sequence: CASSLRGTGRFYGYTF. Using reference TRBV7-2 and TRBJ1-2 for the parts outside the CDR3, the full variable domain is GAGVSQSPSNKVTEKGKDVELRCDPISGHTALYWYRQSLGQGLEFLIYFQGNSAPDKSGLPSDRFSAERTGGSVSTLTIQRTQQEDSAVYLCASSLRGTGRFYGYTFGSGTRLTVV.

The rearrangement links TRBV6-2 or TRBV6-3 to TRBJ2-6; no firm D call. Per germline, CDR1 MNHEY and CDR2 SVGEGT. Trimming pared 2 bases from V and 0 bases from J, leaving 8 bases between. The CDR3 is 16 amino acids. CDR3 sequence: CASSYQQTSGANVLTF. The CDR3 DNA sequence: TGTGCCAGCAGTTACCAGCAAACCTCTGGGGCCAACGTCCTGACTTTC.

The chain carries TRBV30 and TRBJ2-3; 13 bases agree with TRBD2. This CDR3 has 17 residues. Germline values: CDR1 GTSNPN, CDR2 SVGIG (reference sequence). V shed 1 base, J shed 2 bases, and the junction held 6 bases outside the gene matches. The CDR3 region has the DNA TGTGCCTGGAGTGGACTAGCGGGGGGTATCATCACAGATACGCAGTATTTT. Translated: CAWSGLAGGIITDTQYF.

This clonotype was detected many times. The rearrangement uses TRBV7-2 and TRBJ1-4; D ambiguous. This CDR3 region has 15 residues. The V gene lost 5 bases and the J gene lost 4 bases, with 14 bases spanning the gap. Germline loops: CDR1 SGHTA, CDR2 FQGNSA. The CDR3: CASSPQVGVNEKLFF. CDR3 DNA sequence: TGTGCCAGCAGCCCCCAAGTCGGGGTTAATGAAAAACTGTTTTTT. The full variable domain, completed using reference TRBV7-2 and TRBJ1-4, is GAGVSQSPSNKVTEKGKDVELRCDPISGHTALYWYRQSLGQGLEFLIYFQGNSAPDKSGLPSDRFSAERTGGSVSTLTIQRTQQEDSAVYLCASSPQVGVNEKLFFGSGTQLSVL.

The chain combines TRBV7-2 with TRBJ2-7; D perhaps matches TRBD2 (5 bases). V lost 1 base, J lost 1 base, and 14 bases lay in between. CDR3 size: 16 residues. The germline gives CDR1 SGHTA, CDR2 FQGNSA. For the CDR3, the DNA is TGTGCCAGCAGCTTAGATTCTGGCGGGCTATCCTACGAGCAGTACTTC. It yields the protein CASSLDSGGLSYEQYF.

The chain employs TRBV29-1 and TRBJ1-4; D remains ambiguous. The CDR3 loop spans 13 amino acids. CDR1 SQVTM and CDR2 ANQGSEA come from the germline V gene. Trimming shortened V by 1 base and J by 8 bases, and 11 bases separated the two germline ends. The CDR3 here is CSVEVARMEKLFF. The CDR3 DNA reads as TGCAGCGTTGAAGTAGCCCGAATGGAAAAACTGTTTTTT.

In its sample, this clonotype was seen a few times. The V and J genes are TRBV12-3 or TRBV12-4 and TRBJ1-2; D may be TRBD1 (6 bases). The CDR3 spans 15 residues. The V end was cut by 7 bases, the J end by 6 bases, with 21 bases between. This chain's CDR3 is CASTIFTDRLDGYTF. The CDR3 coding sequence is TGTGCCAGCACCATATTCACTGACAGGTTGGATGGCTACACCTTC.

This clonotype appeared many times. Its ends do not fully match the called genes, so a read error is possible. The CDR3 DNA follows: TGCGCCAGCAGCTTGACGTACTACGAGCAGTACTTC. Translating it yields CASSLTYYEQYF. This rearrangement joins TRBV11-2 to TRBJ2-7; unclear D gene. Germline CDR1 SGHAT, CDR2 FQNNGV. The length of the CDR3 is 12 residues. Full variable domain (remainder filled in from reference TRBV11-2 and TRBJ2-7): EAGVAQSPRYKIIEKRQSVAFWCNPISGHATLYWYQQILGQGPKLLIQFQNNGVVDDSQLPKDRFSAERLKGVDSTLKIQPAKLEDSAVYLCASSLTYYEQYFGPGTRLTVT.

The V gene is TRBV6-2 or TRBV6-3, the J gene TRBJ1-1; the match to TRBD1 covers 7 bases. Germline CDR1 MNHEY, CDR2 SVGEGT. The CDR3 is made up of 15 amino acids. V shed 6 bases, J shed 3 bases, and the junction held 10 bases outside the gene matches. The DNA for the CDR3 is TGTGCCAGCAGGACCCCAACCGGGACAGACACTGAAGCTTTCTTT. This translates into CASRTPTGTDTEAFF.

This clonotype was seen a handful of times. The chain recombines TRBV21-1 with TRBJ2-7; the table's D call, TRBD1, was not checked against the DNA. TRBV21-1 is designated a pseudogene. The CDR3 runs 18 residues. CDR3 in DNA: TGTGCCAGCAGCAAAAGGAGGAGGGACAGGGAGTCTCCCTACGAGCAGTACTTC. Translating gives CASSKRRRDRESPYEQYF.

This clonotype was seen a few times. J is TRBJ2-1 and V is TRBV6-2 or TRBV6-3; TRBD1 aligns across 11 bases. Trimming took 8 bases from V and 10 from J; bases not matched to a gene: 13. The CDR3 covers 15 residues. Germline CDR1 MNHEY, CDR2 SVGEGT. CDR3 DNA: TGTGCCAGCCGGAGCGCAGGACAGGGGGCCGGGGAGCAGTTCTTC. Translation: CASRSAGQGAGEQFF.

This clonotype was observed a handful of times. V is TRBV20-1 and J is TRBJ2-5; no clear D gene. This CDR3 is built from 10 residues. V was shortened by 8 bases and J by 3 bases, with 7 bases between the two germline ends. The germline CDR1 and CDR2 sequences are DFQATT and SNEGSKA (reference sequence). The CDR3 protein is CSSRKETQYF. CDR3 coding DNA: TGCAGTAGTCGCAAAGAGACCCAGTACTTC.

The V and J genes are TRBV7-9 and TRBJ2-7; D gene unclear. The CDR3 spans 15 residues. The ends were cut back, 2 bases at V and 2 bases at J, with 13 bases in the middle. Germline loops: CDR1 SEHNR, CDR2 FQNEAQ (reference sequence). The CDR3 sequence is CASSLIGSGAYEQYF. The CDR3 DNA sequence: TGTGCCAGCAGCTTAATCGGGTCAGGAGCCTACGAGCAGTACTTC.

This clonotype has only a few counts. The chain couples TRBV15 to TRBJ1-2, with a possible D match to TRBD1 (5 bases). Germline-derived CDR1 and CDR2 are LNHNV and YYDKDF (reference sequence). V was clipped by 0 bases and J by 2 bases, with 7 bases between them. This CDR3 has 14 amino acids. Written as DNA, the CDR3 is TGTGCCACCAGCAGAGAACAGGCAAACTATGGCTACACCTTC. Protein: CATSREQANYGYTF.

This clonotype was seen a few times. CDR3 residues: CASSPHRTATNEKLFF. In DNA, the CDR3 is TGTGCCAGCAGCCCACACCGGACAGCAACTAATGAAAAACTGTTTTTT. This chain connects TRBV7-2 to TRBJ1-4; tentatively, D is TRBD1 (6 bases). In germline, CDR1 is SGHTA, CDR2 FQGNSA. The V end was cut by 5 bases, the J end by 0 bases, with 13 bases between. The CDR3 has 16 residues.

The chain carries TRBV12-3 or TRBV12-4 and TRBJ2-7; 8 bases are a match to TRBD2. CDR3 size: 15 residues. Unmatched junction bases numbered 8, after V lost 3 bases and J lost 4 bases. The CDR3 DNA is TGTGCCAGCAGTTTCGGGAGCGGGAGCCTTTACGAGCAGTACTTC. Its translation: CASSFGSGSLYEQYF.

This clonotype was picked up one time. The V gene is TRBV6-5, the J gene TRBJ1-6; tentative D call: TRBD1 (6 bases). The germline gives CDR1 MNHEY, CDR2 SVGAGI. This CDR3 region has 17 residues. Trimming pared 4 bases from V and 13 bases from J, leaving 26 bases between. CDR3 bases: TGTGCCAGCAGTTTAGGGGGTACGACCCTCTACTTGGGGCCCCTCCACTTT. It codes for CASSLGGTTLYLGPLHF.

This clonotype was found a few times. CDR3 nucleotide sequence: TGCAGCGTCTCCCCTCGGTTAGGGGCGTACGAGCAGTACTTC. This codes for CSVSPRLGAYEQYF. The chain recombines TRBV29-1 with TRBJ2-7, with a tentative D call TRBD1 (5 bases). Germline V gene sequence: CDR1 SQVTM, CDR2 ANQGSEA. V was shortened by 6 bases and J by 4 bases, with 19 bases between the two germline ends. This CDR3 spans 14 amino acids.

The rearrangement links TRBV24-1 to TRBJ2-7; TRBD2 agrees at 10 bases. The J call is in doubt because the DNA end fits TRBJ2-5 better. Germline lookup yields CDR1 KGHDR and CDR2 SFDVKD. The CDR3 totals 14 residues. CDR3 DNA sequence: TGTGCCACCAGTGCTACTAGCGGGGAAGAGACCCAGTACTTC. It encodes CATSATSGEETQYF.

This clonotype was picked up many times. This rearrangement joins TRBV20-1 to TRBJ1-1, with D possibly being TRBD1 (5 bases). Trimming stripped 0 bases from V and 4 bases from J, with 18 bases between. The germline V gene encodes CDR1 DFQATT and CDR2 SNEGSKA (reference sequence). The CDR3 sequence is 16 residues long. The CDR3 sequence is CSARDRVQGLTTEAFF. For the CDR3, the DNA is TGCAGTGCTAGAGATAGGGTCCAGGGCTTGACCACTGAAGCTTTCTTT.

The chain links TRBV20-1 to TRBJ1-4; D is possibly TRBD1 (5 bases). This CDR3 has 13 residues. V lost 0 bases, J lost 11 bases, and 13 bases lay in between. Germline values: CDR1 DFQATT, CDR2 SNEGSKA (reference sequence). CDR3: CSARDRVGEKLFF. The CDR3, as DNA: TGCAGTGCTAGAGACAGGGTGGGAGAGAAACTGTTTTTT.

The chain uses TRBV13 and TRBJ2-5, with 10 bases matching TRBD2. The DNA matches TRBJ2-7 better at its end, which makes the J call doubtful. This CDR3 contains 14 residues. Germline CDR1 and CDR2: PRHDT and FYEKMQ (reference sequence). The CDR3, as DNA: TGTGCCAGCGGTGGAGCGGGAGGGGTCTACGAGCAGTACTTC. Its translation is CASGGAGGVYEQYF.

This chain links TRBV7-2 with TRBJ2-2, with D maybe TRBD2 (6 bases). CDR3 size: 15 residues. Germline CDR1 reads SGHTA; CDR2 reads FQGNSA. Trimming pared 3 bases from V and 7 bases from J, leaving 15 bases between. The CDR3 here is CASSFAGHKVGELFF. The CDR3 DNA is TGTGCCAGCAGCTTCGCGGGGCATAAGGTCGGGGAGCTGTTTTTT. The complete variable domain, with remaining parts taken from reference TRBV7-2 and TRBJ2-2, reads GAGVSQSPSNKVTEKGKDVELRCDPISGHTALYWYRQSLGQGLEFLIYFQGNSAPDKSGLPSDRFSAERTGGSVSTLTIQRTQQEDSAVYLCASSFAGHKVGELFFGEGSRLTVL.